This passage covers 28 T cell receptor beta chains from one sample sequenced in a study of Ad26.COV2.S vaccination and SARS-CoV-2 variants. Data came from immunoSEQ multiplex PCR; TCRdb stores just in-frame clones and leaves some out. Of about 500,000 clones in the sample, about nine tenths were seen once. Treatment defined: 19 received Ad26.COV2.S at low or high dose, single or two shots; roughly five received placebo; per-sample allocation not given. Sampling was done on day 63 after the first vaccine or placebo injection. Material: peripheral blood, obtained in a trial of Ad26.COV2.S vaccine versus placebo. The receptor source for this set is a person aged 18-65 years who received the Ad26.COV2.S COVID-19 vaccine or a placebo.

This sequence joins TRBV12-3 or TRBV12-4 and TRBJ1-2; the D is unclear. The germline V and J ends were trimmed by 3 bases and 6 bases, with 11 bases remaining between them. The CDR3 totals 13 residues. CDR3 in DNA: TGTGCCAGCAGTTTTGTAGGGCATAATGGCTACACCTTC. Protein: CASSFVGHNGYTF.

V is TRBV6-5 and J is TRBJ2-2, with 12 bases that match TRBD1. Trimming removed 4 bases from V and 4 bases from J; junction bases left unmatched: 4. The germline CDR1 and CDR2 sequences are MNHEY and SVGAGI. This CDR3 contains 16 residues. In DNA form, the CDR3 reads TGTGCCAGCAGTTCCGGGACAGGGGGCTCCACCGGGGAGCTGTTTTTT. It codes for CASSSGTGGSTGELFF.

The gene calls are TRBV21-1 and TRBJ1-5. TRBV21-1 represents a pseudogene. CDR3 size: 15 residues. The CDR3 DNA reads TGTGCCAGCAGCTTAAATGGGAGGGGAGGCCAGCCCCAGCATTTT. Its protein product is CASSLNGRGGQPQHF.

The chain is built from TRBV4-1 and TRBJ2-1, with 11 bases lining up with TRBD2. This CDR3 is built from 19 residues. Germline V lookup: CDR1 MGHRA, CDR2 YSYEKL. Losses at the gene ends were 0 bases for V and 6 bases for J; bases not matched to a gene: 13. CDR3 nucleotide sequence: TGCGCCAGCAGCCAAGAGGTTCCGTATAGCGGGAGGGCCCGCAATGAGCAGTTCTTC. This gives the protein CASSQEVPYSGRARNEQFF.

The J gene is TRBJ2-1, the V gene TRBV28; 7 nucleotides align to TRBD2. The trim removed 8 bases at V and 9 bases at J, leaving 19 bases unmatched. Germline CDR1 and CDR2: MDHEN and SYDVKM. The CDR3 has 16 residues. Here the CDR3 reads CASRPLRPAGFGEQFF. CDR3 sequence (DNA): TGTGCCAGCCGCCCGCTCAGACCAGCGGGATTCGGTGAGCAGTTCTTC.

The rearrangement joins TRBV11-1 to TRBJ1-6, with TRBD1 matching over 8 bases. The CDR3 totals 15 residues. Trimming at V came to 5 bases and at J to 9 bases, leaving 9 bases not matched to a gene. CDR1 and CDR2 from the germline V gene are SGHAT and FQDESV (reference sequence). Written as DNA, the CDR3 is TGTGCCAGCAGCACCGGACAGGGTGGAAGTTCACCCCTCCACTTT. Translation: CASSTGQGGSSPLHF. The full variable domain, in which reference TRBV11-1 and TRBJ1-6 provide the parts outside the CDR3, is EAEVAQSPRYKITEKSQAVAFWCDPISGHATLYWYRQILGQGPELLVQFQDESVVDDSQLPKDRFSAERLKGVDSTLKIQPAELGDSAMYLCASSTGQGGSSPLHFGNGTRLTVT.

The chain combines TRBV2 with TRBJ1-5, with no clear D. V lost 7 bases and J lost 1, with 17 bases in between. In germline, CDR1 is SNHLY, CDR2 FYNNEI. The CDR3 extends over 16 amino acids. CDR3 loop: CASTPLRIMSNQPQHF. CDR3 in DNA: TGTGCCAGCACCCCACTCAGGATTATGAGCAATCAGCCCCAGCATTTT.

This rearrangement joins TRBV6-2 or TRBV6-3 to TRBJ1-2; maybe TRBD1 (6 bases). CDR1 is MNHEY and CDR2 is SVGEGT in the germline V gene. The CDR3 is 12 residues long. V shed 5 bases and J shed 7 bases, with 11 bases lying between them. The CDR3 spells CASSQAGVGYTF. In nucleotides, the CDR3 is TGTGCCAGCAGTCAGGCAGGGGTTGGCTACACCTTC.

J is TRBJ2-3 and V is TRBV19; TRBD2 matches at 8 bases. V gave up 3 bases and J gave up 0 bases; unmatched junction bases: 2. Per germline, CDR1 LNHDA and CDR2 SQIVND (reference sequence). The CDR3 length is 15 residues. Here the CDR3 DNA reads TGTGCCAGTAGTATTTCGGGGGGGAGCACAGATACGCAGTATTTT. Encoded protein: CASSISGGSTDTQYF.

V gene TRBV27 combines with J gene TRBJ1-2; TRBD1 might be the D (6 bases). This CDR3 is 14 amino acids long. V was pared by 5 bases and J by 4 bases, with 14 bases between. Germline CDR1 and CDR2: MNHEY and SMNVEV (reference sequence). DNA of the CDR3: TGTGCCAGCAGTCCGGGGGGAGGGGGCTATGGCTACACCTTC. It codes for CASSPGGGGYGYTF.

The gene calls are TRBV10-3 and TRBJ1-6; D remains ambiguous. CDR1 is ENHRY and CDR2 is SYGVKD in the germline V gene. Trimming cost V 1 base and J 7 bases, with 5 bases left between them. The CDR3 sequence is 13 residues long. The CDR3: CAISELTNSPLHF. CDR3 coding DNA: TGTGCCATCAGTGAGTTGACGAATTCACCCCTCCACTTT.

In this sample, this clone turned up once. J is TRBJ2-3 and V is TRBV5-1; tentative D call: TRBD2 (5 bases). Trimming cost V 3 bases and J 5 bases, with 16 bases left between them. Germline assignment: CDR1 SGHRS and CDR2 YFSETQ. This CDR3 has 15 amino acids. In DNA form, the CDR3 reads TGCGCCAGCAGCTCGACCTACTTAGCGAAAGATACGCAGTATTTT. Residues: CASSSTYLAKDTQYF.

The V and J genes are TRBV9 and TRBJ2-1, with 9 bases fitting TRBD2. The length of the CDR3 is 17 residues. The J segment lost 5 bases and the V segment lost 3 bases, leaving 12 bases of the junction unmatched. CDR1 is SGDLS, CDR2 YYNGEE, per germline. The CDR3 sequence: CASSASLNSGGNNEQFF. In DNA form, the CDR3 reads TGTGCCAGCAGCGCCTCATTAAATAGCGGGGGCAACAATGAGCAGTTCTTC.

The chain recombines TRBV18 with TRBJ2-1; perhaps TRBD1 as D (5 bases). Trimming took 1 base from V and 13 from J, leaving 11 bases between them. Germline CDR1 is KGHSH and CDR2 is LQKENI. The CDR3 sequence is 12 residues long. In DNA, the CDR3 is TGTGCCAGCTCACCACGACCAGGGATCCAGTTCTTC. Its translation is CASSPRPGIQFF.

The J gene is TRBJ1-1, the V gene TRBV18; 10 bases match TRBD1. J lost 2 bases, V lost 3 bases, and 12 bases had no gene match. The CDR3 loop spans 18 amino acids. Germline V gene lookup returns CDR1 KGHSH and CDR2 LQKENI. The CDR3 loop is CASSPITGQGRTNTEAFF. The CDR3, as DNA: TGTGCCAGCTCACCGATAACGGGACAGGGGCGAACAAACACTGAAGCTTTCTTT.

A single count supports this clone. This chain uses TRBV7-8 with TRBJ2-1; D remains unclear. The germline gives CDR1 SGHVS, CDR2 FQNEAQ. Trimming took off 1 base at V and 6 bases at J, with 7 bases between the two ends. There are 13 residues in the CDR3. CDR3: CASSLVLANEQFF. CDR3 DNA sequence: TGTGCCAGCAGCTTAGTTCTTGCCAATGAGCAGTTCTTC.

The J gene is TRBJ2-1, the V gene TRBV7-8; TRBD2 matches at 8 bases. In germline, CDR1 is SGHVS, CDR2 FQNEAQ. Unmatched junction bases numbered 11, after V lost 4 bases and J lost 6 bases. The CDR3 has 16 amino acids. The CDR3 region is CASSWTAGLDPNEQFF. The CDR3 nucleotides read TGTGCCAGCAGCTGGACCGCGGGACTAGATCCCAATGAGCAGTTCTTC.

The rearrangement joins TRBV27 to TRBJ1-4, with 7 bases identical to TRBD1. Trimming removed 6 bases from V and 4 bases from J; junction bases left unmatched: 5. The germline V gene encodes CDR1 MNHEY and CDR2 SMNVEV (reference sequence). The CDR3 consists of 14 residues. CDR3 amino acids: CASSRGQLNEKLFF. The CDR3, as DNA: TGTGCCAGCAGCCGGGGACAGCTTAATGAAAAACTGTTTTTT.

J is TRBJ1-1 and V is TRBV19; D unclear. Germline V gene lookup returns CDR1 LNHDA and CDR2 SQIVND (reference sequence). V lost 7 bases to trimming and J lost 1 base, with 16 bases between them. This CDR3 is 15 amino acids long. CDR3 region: CASNPSLLQNTEAFF. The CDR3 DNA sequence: TGTGCCAGTAATCCTAGCCTATTACAGAACACTGAAGCTTTCTTT. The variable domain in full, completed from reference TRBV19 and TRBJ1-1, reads DGGITQSPKYLFRKEGQNVTLSCEQNLNHDAMYWYRQDPGQGLRLIYYSQIVNDFQKGDIAEGYSVSREKKESFPLTVTSAQKNPTAFYLCASNPSLLQNTEAFFGQGTRLTVV.

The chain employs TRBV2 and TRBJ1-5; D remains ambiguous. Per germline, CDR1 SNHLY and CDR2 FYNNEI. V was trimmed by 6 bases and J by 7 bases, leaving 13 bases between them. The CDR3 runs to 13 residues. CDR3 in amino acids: CASRVDLGQPQHF. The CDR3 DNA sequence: TGTGCCAGCAGGGTAGATCTGGGGCAGCCCCAGCATTTT.

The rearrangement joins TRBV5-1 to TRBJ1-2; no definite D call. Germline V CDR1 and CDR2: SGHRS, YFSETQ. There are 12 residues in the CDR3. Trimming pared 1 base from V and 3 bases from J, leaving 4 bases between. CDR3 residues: CASSLPDYGYTF. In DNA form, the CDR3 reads TGCGCCAGCAGCTTGCCGGACTATGGCTACACCTTC.

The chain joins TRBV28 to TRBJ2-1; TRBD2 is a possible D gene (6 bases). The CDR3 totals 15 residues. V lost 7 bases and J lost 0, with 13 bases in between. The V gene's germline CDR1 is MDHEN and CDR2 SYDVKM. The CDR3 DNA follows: TGTGCCAGCACCCCCGGAGGGAGCTCCTACAATGAGCAGTTCTTC. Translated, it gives CASTPGGSSYNEQFF.

CDR3 residues: CATSETEKGITEAFF. The CDR3 DNA sequence: TGTGCCACCAGCGAGACCGAGAAGGGAATCACTGAAGCTTTCTTT. V is TRBV15 and J is TRBJ1-1; D is ambiguous. Trimming left V 5 bases short and J 4 bases short, with 17 bases between. The CDR3 runs 15 residues. Germline CDR1 and CDR2: LNHNV and YYDKDF (reference sequence).

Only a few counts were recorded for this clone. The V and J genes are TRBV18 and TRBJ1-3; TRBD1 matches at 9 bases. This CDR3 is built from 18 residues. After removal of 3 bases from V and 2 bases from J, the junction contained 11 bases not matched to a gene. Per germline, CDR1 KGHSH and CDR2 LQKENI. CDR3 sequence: CASSPGQGISSAGNTIYF. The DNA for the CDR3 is TGTGCCAGCTCACCGGGACAGGGAATCTCCTCGGCTGGAAACACCATATATTTT.

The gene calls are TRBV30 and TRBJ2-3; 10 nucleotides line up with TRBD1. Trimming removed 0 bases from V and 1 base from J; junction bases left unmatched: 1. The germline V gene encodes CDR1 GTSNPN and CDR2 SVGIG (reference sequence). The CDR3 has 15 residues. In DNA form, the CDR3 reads TGTGCCTGGAGTGTAGGGACAGGGGGCACAGATACGCAGTATTTT. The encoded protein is CAWSVGTGGTDTQYF.

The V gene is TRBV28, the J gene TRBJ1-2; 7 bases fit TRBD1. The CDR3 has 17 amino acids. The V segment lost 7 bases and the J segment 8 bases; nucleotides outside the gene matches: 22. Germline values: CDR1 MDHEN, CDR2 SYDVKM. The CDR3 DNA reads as TGTGCCAGCACGGAAACAGGGGCGGTTTATGCCCGTAGGGGCTACACCTTC. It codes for CASTETGAVYARRGYTF.

The CDR3 region is CASSYTGGYGYEQYF. CDR3 DNA sequence: TGTGCCAGCAGTTACACAGGGGGGTATGGTTACGAGCAGTACTTC. This chain connects TRBV6-5 to TRBJ2-7; 8 nucleotides align to TRBD1. Germline V CDR1 and CDR2: MNHEY, SVGAGI. V was pared by 2 bases and J by 4 bases, with 7 bases of the junction left unmatched. The length of the CDR3 is 15 residues.

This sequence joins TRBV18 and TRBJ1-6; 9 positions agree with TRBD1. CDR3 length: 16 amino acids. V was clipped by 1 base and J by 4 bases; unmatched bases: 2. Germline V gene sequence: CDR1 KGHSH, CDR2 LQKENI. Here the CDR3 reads CASSPRQGDYNSPLHF. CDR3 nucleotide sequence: TGTGCCAGCTCACCACGACAGGGGGATTATAATTCACCCCTCCACTTT.